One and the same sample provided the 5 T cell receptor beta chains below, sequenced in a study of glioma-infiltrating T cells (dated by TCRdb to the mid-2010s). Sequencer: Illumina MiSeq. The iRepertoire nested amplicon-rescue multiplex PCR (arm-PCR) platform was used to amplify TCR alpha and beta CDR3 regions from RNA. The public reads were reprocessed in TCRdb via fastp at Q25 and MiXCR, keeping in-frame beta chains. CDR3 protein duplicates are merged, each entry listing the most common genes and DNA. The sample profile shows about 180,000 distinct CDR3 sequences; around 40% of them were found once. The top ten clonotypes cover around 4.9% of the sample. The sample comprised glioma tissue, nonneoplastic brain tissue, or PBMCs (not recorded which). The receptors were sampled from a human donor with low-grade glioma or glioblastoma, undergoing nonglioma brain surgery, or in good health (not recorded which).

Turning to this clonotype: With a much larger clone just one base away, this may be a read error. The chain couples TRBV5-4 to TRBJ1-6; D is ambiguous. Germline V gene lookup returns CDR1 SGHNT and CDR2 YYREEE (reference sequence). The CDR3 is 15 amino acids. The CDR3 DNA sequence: TGTGCCAGCATCTTGGACGGCCGCGGTAATTCACCCCTCCACTTT. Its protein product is CASILDGRGNSPLHF.

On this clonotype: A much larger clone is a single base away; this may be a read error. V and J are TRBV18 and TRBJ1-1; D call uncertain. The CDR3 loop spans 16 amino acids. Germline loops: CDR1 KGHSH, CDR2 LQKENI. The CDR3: CAISPSAPGSGTEAFF. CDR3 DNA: TGTGCCATCTCACCGTCCGCCCCGGGAAGTGGCACTGAAGCTTTCTTT.

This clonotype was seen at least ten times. The CDR3 sequence is CATSGTGAQETQYF. The CDR3 coding sequence is TGTGCCACCTCCGGGACAGGGGCACAAGAGACCCAGTACTTC. The chain combines TRBV15 with TRBJ2-5; 10 bases are a match to TRBD1. J lost 2 bases, V lost 8 bases, and 5 bases had no gene match. From germline, CDR1 is LNHNV and CDR2 YYDKDF (reference sequence). The CDR3 is 14 amino acids.

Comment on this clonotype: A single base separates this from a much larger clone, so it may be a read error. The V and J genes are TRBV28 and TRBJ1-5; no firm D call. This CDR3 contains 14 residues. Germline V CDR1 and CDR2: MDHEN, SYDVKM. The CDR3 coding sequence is TGTGCCAGCAGCCAGACCCTGAGCAATAAGCCCCAGCATTTT. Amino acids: CASSQTLSNKPQHF.

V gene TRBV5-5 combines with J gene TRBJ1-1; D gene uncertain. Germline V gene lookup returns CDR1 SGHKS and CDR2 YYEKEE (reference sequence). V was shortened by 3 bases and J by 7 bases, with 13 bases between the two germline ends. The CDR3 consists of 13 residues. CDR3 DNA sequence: TGTGCCAGCAGCTATGATGGGGTCCTTGAAGCTTTCTTT. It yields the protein CASSYDGVLEAFF.